This TCR beta chain derives from a study of blood T cell repertoires in COVID-19. Study background: Some COVID-19 samples were acute and others convalescent; all came from the United States, Italy and Spain. Sources were T cells, B-cell-depleted T cells, or PBMCs; the material itself was cDNA or gDNA.

V lost 5 bases and J 4 bases, leaving 15 bases between the germline ends. Germline V gene data show CDR1 as PRHDT and CDR2 as FYEKMQ (reference sequence). The CDR3 loop spans 14 amino acids. Study processing details: Reference gene primer amplification in the assay estimated nucleated cell counts. Profiling relied on immunoSEQ multiplex PCR, and the TCRdb table lists in-frame clones only, not all of them. That table is the source of V, J and clone size, and D and trimming were worked out from the DNA. This repertoire shows about 98,000 clones, more than 75% found once; its top ten account for about a tenth.

The chain joins TRBV13 to TRBJ2-7; D perhaps matches TRBD2 (6 bases). The sample consisted of peripheral blood. The TCR comes from a man in his forties or fifties with acute or convalescent COVID-19. The CDR3 region has the DNA TGTGCCAGCAGCCAAGGGCGGGGACCTTACGAGCAGTACTTC. Its translation is CASSQGRGPYEQYF.